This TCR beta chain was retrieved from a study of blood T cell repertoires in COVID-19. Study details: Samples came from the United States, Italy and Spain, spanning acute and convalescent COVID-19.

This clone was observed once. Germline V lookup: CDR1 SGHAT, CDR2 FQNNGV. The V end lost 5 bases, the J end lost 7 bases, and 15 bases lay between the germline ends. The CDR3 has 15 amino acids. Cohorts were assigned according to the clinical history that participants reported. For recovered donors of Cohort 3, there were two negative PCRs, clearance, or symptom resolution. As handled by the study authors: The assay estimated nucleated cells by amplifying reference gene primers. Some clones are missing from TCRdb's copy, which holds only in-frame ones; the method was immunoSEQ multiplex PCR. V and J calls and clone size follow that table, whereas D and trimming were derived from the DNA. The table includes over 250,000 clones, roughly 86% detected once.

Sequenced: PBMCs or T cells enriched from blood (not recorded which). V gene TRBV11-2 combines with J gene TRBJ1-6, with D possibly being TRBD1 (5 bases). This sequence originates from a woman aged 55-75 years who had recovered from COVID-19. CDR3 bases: TGTGCCAGCAGCGGGGGGGGACTTTTAAATTCACCCCTCCACTTT. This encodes CASSGGGLLNSPLHF.